This TCR beta chain was sequenced for a study of cytomegalovirus exposure and HLA in healthy donors. Study-wide findings and caveats: Both high specificity and high sensitivity reportedly marked the classifier's diagnosis of cytomegalovirus status. A later analysis appeared to link common viral pathogens to several of the most significant clusters.

V gave up 3 bases and J gave up 3 bases; unmatched junction bases: 8. The germline CDR1 and CDR2 sequences are SNHLY and FYNNEI. CDR3 size: 18 residues. The PCR used 60 Vbeta and 13 Jbeta primers. Measured with immunoSEQ multiplex PCR; TCRdb has only the in-frame clones, and not every one. Of roughly 71,000 clones listed, 60% to 80% are singletons. Comment on this clone: Its antigen is currently unknown.

The chain uses TRBV2 and TRBJ2-2; 12 positions agree with TRBD1. Sample: PBMCs. This TCR derives from a young man in good health and CMV-seronegative. CDR3 residues: CASSDLSGTGGYTGELFF. CDR3 DNA: TGTGCCAGCAGTGACTTATCCGGGACAGGGGGCTACACCGGGGAGCTGTTTTTT.